This entry describes one T cell receptor beta chain. The data belong to a study of beta chain features in type 1 diabetes. This CDR3 is built from 11 residues. V lost 2 bases and J lost 14, with 10 bases in between. The germline gives CDR1 MNHEY, CDR2 SVGAGI. cDNA synthesis used the whole RNA isolate, giving expressed TCRB sequences. Some clones are missing from TCRdb's copy, which holds only in-frame ones; the method was immunoSEQ multiplex PCR. The profile shows around 250,000 clones, around 68% of them singletons. The clonotype comes from a man under 40 in good health. The sequenced sample consisted of naive CD4+ T cells from blood. The V and J genes are TRBV6-5 and TRBJ2-4; D not certain. The CDR3 spells CASSYRAVEYF. Written as DNA, the CDR3 is TGTGCCAGCAGTTACCGGGCAGTGGAGTACTTC.